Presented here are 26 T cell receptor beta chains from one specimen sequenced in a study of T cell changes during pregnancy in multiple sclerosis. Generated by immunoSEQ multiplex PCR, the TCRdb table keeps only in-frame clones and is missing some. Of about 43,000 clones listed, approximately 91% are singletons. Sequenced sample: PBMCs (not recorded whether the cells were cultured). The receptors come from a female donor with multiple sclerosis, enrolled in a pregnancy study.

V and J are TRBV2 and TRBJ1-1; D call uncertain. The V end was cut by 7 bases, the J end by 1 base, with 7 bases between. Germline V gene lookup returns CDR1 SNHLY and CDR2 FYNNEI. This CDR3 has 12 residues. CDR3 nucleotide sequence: TGTGCCAGCAAGTCCAGGAACACTGAAGCTTTCTTT. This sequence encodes CASKSRNTEAFF.

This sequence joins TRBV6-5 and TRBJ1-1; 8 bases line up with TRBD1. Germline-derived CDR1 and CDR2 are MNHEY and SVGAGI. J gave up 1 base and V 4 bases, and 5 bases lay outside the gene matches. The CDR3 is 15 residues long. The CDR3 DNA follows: TGTGCCAGCAGTTCTCAGGGGGCCTCGAACACTGAAGCTTTCTTT. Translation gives CASSSQGASNTEAFF.

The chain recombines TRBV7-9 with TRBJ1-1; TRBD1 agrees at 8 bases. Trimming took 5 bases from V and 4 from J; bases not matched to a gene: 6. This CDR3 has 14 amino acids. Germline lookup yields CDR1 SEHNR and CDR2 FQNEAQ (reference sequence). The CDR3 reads CASSPHRGSTEAFF. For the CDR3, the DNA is TGTGCCAGCAGCCCCCACAGGGGGAGCACTGAAGCTTTCTTT.

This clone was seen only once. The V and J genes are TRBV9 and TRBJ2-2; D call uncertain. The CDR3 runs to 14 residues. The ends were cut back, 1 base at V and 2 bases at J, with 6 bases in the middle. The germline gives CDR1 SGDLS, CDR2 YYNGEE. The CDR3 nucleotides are TGTGCCAGCAGCGTAATGGTTAACACCGGGGAGCTGTTTTTT. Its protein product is CASSVMVNTGELFF. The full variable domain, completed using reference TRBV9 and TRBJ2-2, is DSGVTQTPKHLITATGQRVTLRCSPRSGDLSVYWYQQSLDQGLQFLIQYYNGEERAKGNILERFSAQQFPDLHSELNLSSLELGDSALYFCASSVMVNTGELFFGEGSRLTVL.

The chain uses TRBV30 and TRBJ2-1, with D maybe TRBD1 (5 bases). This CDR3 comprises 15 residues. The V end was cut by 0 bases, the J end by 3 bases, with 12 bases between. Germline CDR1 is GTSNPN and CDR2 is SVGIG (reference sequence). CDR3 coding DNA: TGTGCCTGGAGTGTAGGGGAAGCTGTCTACAATGAGCAGTTCTTC. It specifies CAWSVGEAVYNEQFF.

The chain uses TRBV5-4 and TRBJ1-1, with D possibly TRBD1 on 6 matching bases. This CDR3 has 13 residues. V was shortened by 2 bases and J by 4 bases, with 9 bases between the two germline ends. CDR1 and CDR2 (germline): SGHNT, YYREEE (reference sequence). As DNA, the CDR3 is TGTGCCAGCAGCTTTAAGGGGGGCACTGAAGCTTTCTTT. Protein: CASSFKGGTEAFF.

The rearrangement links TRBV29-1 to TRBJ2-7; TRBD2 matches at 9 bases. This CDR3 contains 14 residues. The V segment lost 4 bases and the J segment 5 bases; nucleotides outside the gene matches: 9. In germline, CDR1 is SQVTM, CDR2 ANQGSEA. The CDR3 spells CSVAQSSGINEQYF. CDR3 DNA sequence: TGCAGCGTTGCTCAGTCTAGCGGGATCAACGAGCAGTACTTC.

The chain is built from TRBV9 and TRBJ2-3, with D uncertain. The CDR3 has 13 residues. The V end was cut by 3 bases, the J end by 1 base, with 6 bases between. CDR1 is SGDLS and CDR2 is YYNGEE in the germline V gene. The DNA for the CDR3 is TGTGCCAGCAGCGACGGGCGCACAGATACGCAGTATTTT. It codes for CASSDGRTDTQYF.

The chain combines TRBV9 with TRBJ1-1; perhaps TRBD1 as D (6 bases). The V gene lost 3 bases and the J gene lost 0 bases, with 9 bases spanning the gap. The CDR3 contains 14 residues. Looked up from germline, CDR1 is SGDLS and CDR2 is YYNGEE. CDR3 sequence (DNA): TGTGCCAGCAGCGAGGGGACATTGAACACTGAAGCTTTCTTT. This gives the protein CASSEGTLNTEAFF.

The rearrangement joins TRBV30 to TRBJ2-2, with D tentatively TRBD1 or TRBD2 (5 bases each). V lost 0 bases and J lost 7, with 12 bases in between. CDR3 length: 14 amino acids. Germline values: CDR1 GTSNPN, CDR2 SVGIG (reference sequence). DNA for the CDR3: TGTGCCTGGAGTGTACGAGGGGCCGGCGGGGAGCTGTTTTTT. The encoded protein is CAWSVRGAGGELFF.

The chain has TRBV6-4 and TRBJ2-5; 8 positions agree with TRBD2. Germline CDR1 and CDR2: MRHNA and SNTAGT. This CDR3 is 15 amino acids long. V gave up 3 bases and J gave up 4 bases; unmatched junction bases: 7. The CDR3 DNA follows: TGTGCCAGCAGTGAATCCAGCGGGGGAGGAGAGACCCAGTACTTC. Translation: CASSESSGGGETQYF.

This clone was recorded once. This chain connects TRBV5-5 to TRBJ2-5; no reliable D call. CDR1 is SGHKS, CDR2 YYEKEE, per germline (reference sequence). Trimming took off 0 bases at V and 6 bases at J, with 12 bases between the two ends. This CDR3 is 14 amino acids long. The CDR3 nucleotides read TGTGCCAGCAGCTTGGCCGTTTTGGCCCAGACCCAGTACTTC. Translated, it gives CASSLAVLAQTQYF.

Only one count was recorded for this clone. This CDR3 reads CACDWTVIGGYTF. The CDR3 coding sequence is TGTGCCTGTGATTGGACGGTCATCGGTGGCTACACCTTC. The J gene is TRBJ1-2, the V gene TRBV21-1. TRBV21-1 is a pseudogene segment. The CDR3 has 13 residues.

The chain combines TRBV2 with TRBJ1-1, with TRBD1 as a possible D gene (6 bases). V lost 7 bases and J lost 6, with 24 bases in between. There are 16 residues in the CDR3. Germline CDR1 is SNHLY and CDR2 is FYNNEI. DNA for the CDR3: TGTGCCAGCAAGGGCCCCGAGGGGGGCTCTTTGGCTGAAGCTTTCTTT. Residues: CASKGPEGGSLAEAFF.

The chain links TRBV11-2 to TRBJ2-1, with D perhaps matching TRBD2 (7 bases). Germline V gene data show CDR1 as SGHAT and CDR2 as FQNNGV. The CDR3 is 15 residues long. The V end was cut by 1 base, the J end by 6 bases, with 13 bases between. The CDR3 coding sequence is TGTGCCAGCAGCTTAGGGGGGGGCAGGGCCAATGAGCAGTTCTTC. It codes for CASSLGGGRANEQFF.

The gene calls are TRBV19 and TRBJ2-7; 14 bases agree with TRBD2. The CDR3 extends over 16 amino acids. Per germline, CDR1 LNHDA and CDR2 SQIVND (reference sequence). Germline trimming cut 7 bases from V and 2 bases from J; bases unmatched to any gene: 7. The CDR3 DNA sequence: TGTGCCAGTACCCCTGGGACTAGCGGGGGAACCTACGAGCAGTACTTC. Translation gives CASTPGTSGGTYEQYF.

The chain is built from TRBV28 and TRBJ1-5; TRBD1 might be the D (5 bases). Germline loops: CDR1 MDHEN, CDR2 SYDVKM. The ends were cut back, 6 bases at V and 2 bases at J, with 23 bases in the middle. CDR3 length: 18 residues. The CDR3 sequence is CASSPQGGLAYRNQPQHF. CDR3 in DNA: TGTGCCAGCAGCCCCCAGGGAGGCCTGGCATATCGCAATCAGCCCCAGCATTTT.

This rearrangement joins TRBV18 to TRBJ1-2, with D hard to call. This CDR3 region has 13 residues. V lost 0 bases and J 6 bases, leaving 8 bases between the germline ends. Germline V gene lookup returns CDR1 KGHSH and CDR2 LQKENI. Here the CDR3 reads CASSPPKADGYTF. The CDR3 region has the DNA TGTGCCAGCTCACCACCGAAGGCTGATGGCTACACCTTC.

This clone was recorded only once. CDR3 nucleotides: TGTGCCAGCAGCTTAGGTCCAGGGCGGGACTATGGCTACACCTTC. Protein sequence: CASSLGPGRDYGYTF. The chain has TRBV7-2 and TRBJ1-2; weak D call: TRBD1 (5 bases). This CDR3 is built from 15 residues. Looked up from germline, CDR1 is SGHTA and CDR2 is FQGNSA. The V gene lost 1 base and the J gene lost 3 bases, with 12 bases spanning the gap.

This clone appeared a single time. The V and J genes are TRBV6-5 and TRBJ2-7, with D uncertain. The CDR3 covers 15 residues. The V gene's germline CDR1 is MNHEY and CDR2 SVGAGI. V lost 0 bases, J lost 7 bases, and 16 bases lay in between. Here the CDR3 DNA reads TGTGCCAGCAGTTACTCACTCCTTTCTTCTTTGGAGCAGTACTTC. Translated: CASSYSLLSSLEQYF.

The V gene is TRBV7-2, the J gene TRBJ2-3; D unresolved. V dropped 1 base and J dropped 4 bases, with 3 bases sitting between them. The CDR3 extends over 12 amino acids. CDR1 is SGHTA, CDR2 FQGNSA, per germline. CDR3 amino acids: CASSLGADTQYF. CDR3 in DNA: TGTGCCAGCAGCTTAGGGGCAGATACGCAGTATTTT.

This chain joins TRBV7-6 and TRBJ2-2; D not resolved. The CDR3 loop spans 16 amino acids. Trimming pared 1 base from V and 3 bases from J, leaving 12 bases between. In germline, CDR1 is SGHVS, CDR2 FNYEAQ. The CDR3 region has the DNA TGTGCCAGCAGCTTAGACGGACGGAGAGACACCGGGGAGCTGTTTTTT. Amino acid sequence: CASSLDGRRDTGELFF. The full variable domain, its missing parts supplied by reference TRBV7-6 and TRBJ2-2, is GAGVSQSPRYKVTKRGQDVALRCDPISGHVSLYWYRQALGQGPEFLTYFNYEAQQDKSGLPNDRFSAERPEGSISTLTIQRTEQRDSAMYRCASSLDGRRDTGELFFGEGSRLTVL.

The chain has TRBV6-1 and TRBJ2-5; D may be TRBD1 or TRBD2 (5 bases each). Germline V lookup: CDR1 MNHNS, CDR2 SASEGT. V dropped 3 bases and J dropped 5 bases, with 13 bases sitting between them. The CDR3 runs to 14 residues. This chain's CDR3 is CASSEGVFGETQYF. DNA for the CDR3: TGTGCCAGCAGTGAGGGGGTCTTCGGGGAGACCCAGTACTTC.

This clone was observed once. The CDR3, as DNA: TGTGCCAGCAGCGTATTAAGCACTAGCGGGAGTTCCGAGCAGTACTTC. This encodes CASSVLSTSGSSEQYF. This chain joins TRBV9 and TRBJ2-7; 11 bases map to TRBD2. Germline V CDR1 and CDR2: SGDLS, YYNGEE. V dropped 1 base and J dropped 6; count of bases not matched to a gene: 9. The CDR3 sequence is 16 residues long.

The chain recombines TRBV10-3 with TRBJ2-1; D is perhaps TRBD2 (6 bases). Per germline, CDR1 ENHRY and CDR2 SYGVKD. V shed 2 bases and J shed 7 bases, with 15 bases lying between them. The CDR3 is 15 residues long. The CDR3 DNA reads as TGTGCCATCAGTGAGCCCGGACTAAGTGGGAATGAGCAGTTCTTC. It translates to CAISEPGLSGNEQFF.

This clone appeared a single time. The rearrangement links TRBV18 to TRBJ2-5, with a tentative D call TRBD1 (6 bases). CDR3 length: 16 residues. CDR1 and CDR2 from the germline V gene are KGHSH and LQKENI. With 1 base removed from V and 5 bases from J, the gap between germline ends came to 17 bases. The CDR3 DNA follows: TGTGCCAGCTCACCACAGGGGGACCGGCCCGGGGAGACCCAGTACTTC. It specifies CASSPQGDRPGETQYF.